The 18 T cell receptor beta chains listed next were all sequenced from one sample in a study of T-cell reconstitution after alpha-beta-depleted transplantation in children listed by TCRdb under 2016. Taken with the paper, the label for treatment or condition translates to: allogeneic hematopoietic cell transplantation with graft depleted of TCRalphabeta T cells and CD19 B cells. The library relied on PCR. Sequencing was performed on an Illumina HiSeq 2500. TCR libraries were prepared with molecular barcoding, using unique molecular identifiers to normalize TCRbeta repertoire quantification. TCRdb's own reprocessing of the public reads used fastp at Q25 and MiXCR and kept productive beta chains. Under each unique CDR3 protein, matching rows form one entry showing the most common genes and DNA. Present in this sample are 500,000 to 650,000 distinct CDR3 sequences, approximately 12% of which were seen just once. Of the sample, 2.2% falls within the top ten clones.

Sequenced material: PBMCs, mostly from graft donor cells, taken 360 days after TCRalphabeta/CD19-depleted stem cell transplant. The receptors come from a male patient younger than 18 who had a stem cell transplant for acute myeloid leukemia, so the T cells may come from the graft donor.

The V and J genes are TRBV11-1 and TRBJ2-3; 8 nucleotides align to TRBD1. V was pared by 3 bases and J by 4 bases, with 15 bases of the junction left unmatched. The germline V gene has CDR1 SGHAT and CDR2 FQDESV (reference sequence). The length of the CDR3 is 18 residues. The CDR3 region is CASSFRPPGQVVADTQYF. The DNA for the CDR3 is TGTGCCAGCAGCTTTCGCCCTCCGGGACAGGTTGTTGCAGATACGCAGTATTTT.

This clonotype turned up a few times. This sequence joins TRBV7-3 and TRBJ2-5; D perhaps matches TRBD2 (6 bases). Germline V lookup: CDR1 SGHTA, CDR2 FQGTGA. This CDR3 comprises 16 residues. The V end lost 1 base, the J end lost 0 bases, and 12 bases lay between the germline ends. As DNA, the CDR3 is TGTGCCAGCAGCTTAATGGGATGGACTAACCAAGAGACCCAGTACTTC. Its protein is CASSLMGWTNQETQYF.

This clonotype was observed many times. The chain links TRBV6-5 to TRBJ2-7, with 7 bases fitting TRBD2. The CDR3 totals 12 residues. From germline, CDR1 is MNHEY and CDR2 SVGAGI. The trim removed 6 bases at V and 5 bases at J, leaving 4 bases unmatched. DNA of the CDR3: TGTGCCAGCAGGCGGGAGTGGAACGAGCAGTACTTC. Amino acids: CASRREWNEQYF.

The CDR3 protein is CSASTPSGGGYNEQFF. In DNA, the CDR3 is TGCAGTGCTAGTACTCCTAGTGGTGGGGGTTACAATGAGCAGTTCTTC. The chain employs TRBV20-1 and TRBJ2-1, with D possibly being TRBD1 or TRBD2 (5 bases each). CDR1 is DFQATT, CDR2 SNEGSKA, per germline (reference sequence). V lost 3 bases, J lost 4 bases, and 19 bases lay in between. CDR3 length: 16 residues.

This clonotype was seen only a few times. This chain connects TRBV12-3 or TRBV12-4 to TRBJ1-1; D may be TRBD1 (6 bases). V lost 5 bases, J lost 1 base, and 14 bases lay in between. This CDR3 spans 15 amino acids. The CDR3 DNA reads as TGTGCCAGCAGTCCATCCGGGACAAGGAACACTGAAGCTTTCTTT. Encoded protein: CASSPSGTRNTEAFF.

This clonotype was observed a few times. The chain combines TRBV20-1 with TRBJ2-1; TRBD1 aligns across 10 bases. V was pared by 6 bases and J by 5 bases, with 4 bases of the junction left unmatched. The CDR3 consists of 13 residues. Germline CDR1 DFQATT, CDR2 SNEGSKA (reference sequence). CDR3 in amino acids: CSAPGQGNNEQFF. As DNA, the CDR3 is TGCAGTGCACCGGGACAGGGGAACAATGAGCAGTTCTTC.

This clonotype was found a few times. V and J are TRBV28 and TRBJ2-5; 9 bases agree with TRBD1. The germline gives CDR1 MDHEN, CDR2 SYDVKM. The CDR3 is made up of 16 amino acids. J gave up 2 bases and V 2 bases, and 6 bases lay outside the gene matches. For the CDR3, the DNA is TGTGCCAGCAGTTTAAGGGGACAGGGAACTCAAGAGACCCAGTACTTC. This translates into CASSLRGQGTQETQYF. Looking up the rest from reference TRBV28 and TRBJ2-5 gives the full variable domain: DVKVTQSSRYLVKRTGEKVFLECVQDMDHENMFWYRQDPGLGLRLIYFSYDVKMKEKGDIPEGYSVSREKKERFSLILESASTNQTSMYLCASSLRGQGTQETQYFGPGTRLLVL.

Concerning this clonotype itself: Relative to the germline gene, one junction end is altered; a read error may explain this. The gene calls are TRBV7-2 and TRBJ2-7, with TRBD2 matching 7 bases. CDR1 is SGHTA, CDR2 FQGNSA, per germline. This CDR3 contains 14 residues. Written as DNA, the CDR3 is TGTTCCAGCAGTCGGGCTAGCGGCTCCTACGAGCAGTACTTC. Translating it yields CSSSRASGSYEQYF.

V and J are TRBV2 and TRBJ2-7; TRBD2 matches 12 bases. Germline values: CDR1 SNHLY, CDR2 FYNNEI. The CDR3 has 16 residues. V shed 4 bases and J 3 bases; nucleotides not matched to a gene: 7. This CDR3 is CASSVSSGRAGYEQYF. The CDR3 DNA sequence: TGTGCCAGCAGTGTTTCTAGCGGGAGGGCCGGCTACGAGCAGTACTTC.

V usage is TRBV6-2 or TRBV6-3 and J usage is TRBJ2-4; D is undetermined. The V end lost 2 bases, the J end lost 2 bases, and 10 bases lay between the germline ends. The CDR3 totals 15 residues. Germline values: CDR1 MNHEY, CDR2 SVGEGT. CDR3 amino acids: CASSYRRVPKNIQYF. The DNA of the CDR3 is TGTGCCAGCAGTTACCGTCGGGTTCCCAAAAACATTCAGTACTTC.

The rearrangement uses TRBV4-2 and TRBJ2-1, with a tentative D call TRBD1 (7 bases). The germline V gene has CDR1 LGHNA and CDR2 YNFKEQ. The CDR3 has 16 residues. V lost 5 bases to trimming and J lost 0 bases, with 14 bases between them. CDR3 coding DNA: TGTGCCAGCAGCACCAGGGGGGCCCGCTCCTACAATGAGCAGTTCTTC. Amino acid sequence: CASSTRGARSYNEQFF.

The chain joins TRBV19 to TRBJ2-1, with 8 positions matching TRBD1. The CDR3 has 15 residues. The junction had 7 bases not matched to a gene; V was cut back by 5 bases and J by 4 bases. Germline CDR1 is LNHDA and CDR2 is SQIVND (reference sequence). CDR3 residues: CASSWTGNIYNEQFF. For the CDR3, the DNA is TGTGCCAGTAGTTGGACAGGGAACATATACAATGAGCAGTTCTTC.

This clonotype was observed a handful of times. CDR3 sequence: CSASSRREREDTQYF. The CDR3 DNA follows: TGCAGTGCTAGTTCCCGGCGGGAGCGAGAAGATACGCAGTATTTT. This rearrangement joins TRBV20-1 to TRBJ2-3; 7 bases line up with TRBD2. The germline V gene encodes CDR1 DFQATT and CDR2 SNEGSKA (reference sequence). CDR3 size: 15 residues. J was trimmed by 5 bases and V by 3 bases; bases with no gene match: 11.

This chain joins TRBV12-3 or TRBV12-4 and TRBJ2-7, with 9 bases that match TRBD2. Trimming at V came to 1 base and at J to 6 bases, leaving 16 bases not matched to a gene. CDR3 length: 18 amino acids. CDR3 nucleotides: TGTGCCAGCAGTTTAGGGACTAGCGTCCCGCTGCGGGAGGCCGAGCAGTACTTC. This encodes CASSLGTSVPLREAEQYF.

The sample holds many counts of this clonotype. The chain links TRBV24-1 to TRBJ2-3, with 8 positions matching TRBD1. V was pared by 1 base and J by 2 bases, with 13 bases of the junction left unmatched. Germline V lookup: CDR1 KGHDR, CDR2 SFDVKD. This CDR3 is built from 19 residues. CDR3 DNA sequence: TGTGCCACCAGTGATTTACGGCAGGAGGGACAGGTTTCCACAGATACGCAGTATTTT. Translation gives CATSDLRQEGQVSTDTQYF.

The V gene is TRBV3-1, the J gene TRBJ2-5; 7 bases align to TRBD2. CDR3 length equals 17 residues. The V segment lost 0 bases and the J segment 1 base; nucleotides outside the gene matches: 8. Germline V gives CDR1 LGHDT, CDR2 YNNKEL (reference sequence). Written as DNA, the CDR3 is TGTGCCAGCAGCCAAGAACCCCCTAGCGGTTTCCAAGAGACCCAGTACTTC. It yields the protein CASSQEPPSGFQETQYF.

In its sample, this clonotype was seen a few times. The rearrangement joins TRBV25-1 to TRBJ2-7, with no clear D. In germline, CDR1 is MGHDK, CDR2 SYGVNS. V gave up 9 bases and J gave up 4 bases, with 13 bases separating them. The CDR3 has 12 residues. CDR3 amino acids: CASSIGLYEQYF. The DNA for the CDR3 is TGTGCCAGTAGTATCGGTCTGTACGAGCAGTACTTC.

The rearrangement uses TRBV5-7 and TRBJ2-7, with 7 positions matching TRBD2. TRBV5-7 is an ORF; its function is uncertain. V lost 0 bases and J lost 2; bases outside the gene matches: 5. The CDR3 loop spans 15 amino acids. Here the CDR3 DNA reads TGTGCCAGCAGCTTGGGTCGCCGGGGGGCCTACGAGCAGTACTTC. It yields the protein CASSLGRRGAYEQYF.